This T cell receptor beta chain is from a study of response to subunit inactivated influenza vaccine. Study-wide points: T cells newly recruited by each seasonal influenza vaccination are few, the authors suggested.

This CDR3 spans 15 amino acids. V dropped 5 bases and J dropped 6; count of bases not matched to a gene: 8. The germline V gene has CDR1 SGHAT and CDR2 FQDESV (reference sequence). Notes on this clonotype: Its antigen remains unknown.

TCRdb redid the calling of the RT-PCR reads with MiXCR, one entry per CDR3 protein. The repertoire holds some 520,000 distinct CDR3 sequences, approximately 15% seen once, with roughly 3.1% in the top ten. This TCR was recovered from a man between 50 and 70 years old who received an inactivated influenza vaccine. This chain connects TRBV11-1 to TRBJ2-5; 11 positions match TRBD2. This specimen was CD4+ T cells sorted from PBMCs, taken around 25 months after vaccination. DNA for the CDR3: TGTGCCAGCAGCCATAGCGGGAGGGCCGGGAAGACCCAGTACTTC. Its protein is CASSHSGRAGKTQYF.